Listed below are T cell receptor beta chains from one sample, sequenced in a study of shared clonotypes between healthy human individuals. This table comes from immunoSEQ multiplex PCR, and its TCRdb copy is limited to in-frame clones, with some not included. The repertoire holds about 2 million clones, with about 95% as singletons. What was sequenced was naive CD8+ T cells sorted from blood. Receptors were obtained from a young man in good health. The CDR3 runs from the conserved cysteine through the conserved F or W. The D gene is left open where the match is weak. Not all rows give a size; the values are once, few, many and, for expanded clones, a class.

clone_size j_call d_call v_call cdr3_aa cdr3_nt
. TRBJ2-7 TRBD1 TRBV2 CASSDAQDRVGQYF TGTGCCAGCAGTGACGCTCAGGACAGGGTAGGGCAGTACTTC
. TRBJ2-5 TRBD1 TRBV28 CASSFGLYVGQGAEETQYF TGTGCCAGCAGTTTCGGGCTTTATGTGGGACAGGGGGCTGAAGAGACCCAGTACTTC
. TRBJ2-7 TRBD1 TRBV9 CASSVGTGAYEQYF TGTGCCAGCAGCGTGGGGACAGGAGCCTACGAGCAGTACTTC
. TRBJ2-7 . TRBV28 CASSLIGHGTYEQYF TGTGCCAGCAGTTTAATAGGACACGGTACCTACGAGCAGTACTTC
. TRBJ2-7 . TRBV6-5 CASSYSWTTEQYF TGTGCCAGCAGTTACTCATGGACAACCGAGCAGTACTTC
. TRBJ2-1 TRBD2 TRBV4-3 CASSQVSAGGPVEQFF TGCGCCAGCAGCCAAGTTTCAGCGGGAGGGCCCGTTGAGCAGTTCTTC
. TRBJ2-3 . TRBV4-1 CASARGSPTDTQYF TGCGCCAGCGCAAGAGGGAGTCCGACAGATACGCAGTATTTT
. TRBJ2-7 . TRBV2 CASSVRQTYYEQYF TGTGCCAGCAGTGTTAGGCAGACCTACTACGAGCAGTACTTC
. TRBJ2-1 TRBD2 TRBV5-6 CASSRRASGRNEQFF TGTGCCAGCAGCCGGCGGGCTAGCGGGAGGAATGAGCAGTTCTTC
. TRBJ2-1 TRBD2 TRBV13 CASSFTAGTSDYNEQFF TGTGCCAGCAGCTTCACCGCTGGGACTAGCGACTACAATGAGCAGTTCTTC
. TRBJ1-6 TRBD1 TRBV4-1 CASSITAQGAYNSPLHF TGCGCCAGCAGCATTACGGCACAGGGGGCCTATAATTCACCCCTCCACTTT
once TRBJ2-2 . TRBV14 CASSQVAYRVDTGELFF TGTGCCAGCAGCCAAGTCGCTTACAGGGTGGACACCGGGGAGCTGTTTTTT
. TRBJ2-7 . TRBV28 CASSSAWAAGWYEQYF TGTGCCAGCAGTTCCGCATGGGCTGCAGGATGGTACGAGCAGTACTTC
. TRBJ1-1 . TRBV6-5 CASSETLNSLEAFF TGTGCCAGCAGTGAGACACTCAATTCCCTTGAAGCTTTCTTT
. TRBJ2-1 TRBD2 TRBV13 CASSLSPGGFNEQFF TGTGCCAGCAGCCTATCTCCCGGGGGGTTCAATGAGCAGTTCTTC
few TRBJ1-5 TRBD1 TRBV4-2 CASSRSGTEDQPQHF TGTGCCAGCAGCCGATCCGGGACAGAAGATCAGCCCCAGCATTTT
. TRBJ2-7 . TRBV27 CASRPLDSYEQYF TGTGCCAGCAGGCCCCTAGACTCCTACGAGCAGTACTTC
. TRBJ2-5 . TRBV30 CAWSPTELPGGTQYF TGTGCCTGGAGTCCGACAGAGTTGCCCGGAGGGACCCAGTACTTC
. TRBJ2-7 TRBD2 TRBV2 CASTGREDYEQYF TGTGCCAGCACCGGACGGGAGGACTACGAGCAGTACTTC
few TRBJ1-1 TRBD1 TRBV4-3 CASSQEEGQPSRAFF TGCGCCAGCAGCCAAGAAGAGGGACAGCCCTCTCGAGCTTTCTTT
. TRBJ2-7 TRBD1 TRBV28 CASSRGTAVGPEQYF TGTGCCAGCAGTAGGGGGACAGCGGTAGGACCCGAGCAGTACTTC
. TRBJ2-1 TRBD2 TRBV9 CASSPSGSPNNEQFF TGTGCCAGCAGCCCGAGCGGGAGCCCCAACAATGAGCAGTTCTTC
. TRBJ2-5 TRBD1 TRBV4-3 CASAPNRDREETQYF TGCGCCAGCGCCCCAAACCGGGACAGAGAAGAGACCCAGTACTTC
. TRBJ2-3 . TRBV19 CASSTAGGTDTQYF TGTGCCAGCTCTACCGCGGGTGGCACAGATACGCAGTATTTT
. TRBJ2-7 . TRBV5-1 CASSPDPTYEQYF TGCGCCAGCAGCCCGGACCCTACCTACGAGCAGTACTTC
. TRBJ2-7 TRBD2 TRBV10-2 CASRGGGPYEQYF TGCGCCAGCAGAGGCGGGGGGCCCTACGAGCAGTACTTC
. TRBJ1-4 TRBD1 TRBV25-1 CASSEYVGQDPNEKLFF TGTGCCAGCAGTGAATATGTGGGACAGGACCCCAATGAAAAACTGTTTTTT
. TRBJ2-1 TRBD1 TRBV10-3 CAISDGTGWSNEQFF TGTGCCATCAGTGACGGGACAGGTTGGTCCAATGAGCAGTTCTTC
. TRBJ2-1 . TRBV4-3 CASSQDGHNEQFF TGCGCCAGCAGCCAAGACGGTCACAATGAGCAGTTCTTC
. TRBJ2-7 TRBD1 TRBV25-1 CASSTGDGGYEQYF TGTGCCAGCAGTACAGGGGATGGAGGCTACGAGCAGTACTTC
. TRBJ2-3 TRBD2 TRBV7-8 CASSLPLAGVPDTQYF TGTGCCAGCAGTCTCCCACTAGCGGGGGTGCCAGATACGCAGTATTTT
once TRBJ2-2 . TRBV9 CASSAGGTNTGELFF TGTGCCAGCAGCGCAGGAGGAACCAACACCGGGGAGCTGTTTTTT
. TRBJ2-2 TRBD2 TRBV7-2 CASSLVLAGTAGELFF TGTGCCAGCAGCTTAGTGCTAGCGGGGACCGCTGGGGAGCTGTTTTTT
. TRBJ1-5 TRBD1 TRBV27 CATSPGGSNQPQHF TGTGCCACTTCCCCAGGGGGGAGCAATCAGCCCCAGCATTTT
. TRBJ1-2 TRBD1 TRBV19 CASSIGGQGHGYTF TGTGCCAGTAGTATTGGGGGACAGGGCCATGGCTACACCTTC
. TRBJ1-2 . TRBV7-6 CASSLSGTDGYTF TGTGCCAGCAGCTTATCGGGGACGGATGGCTACACCTTC
. TRBJ2-7 TRBD1 TRBV19 CASSARTGTVYEQYF TGTGCCAGTAGTGCCCGAACCGGGACAGTCTACGAGCAGTACTTC
few TRBJ1-2 . TRBV4-2 CASSQVAGSGYTF TGTGCCAGCAGCCAAGTCGCTGGGAGTGGCTACACCTTC